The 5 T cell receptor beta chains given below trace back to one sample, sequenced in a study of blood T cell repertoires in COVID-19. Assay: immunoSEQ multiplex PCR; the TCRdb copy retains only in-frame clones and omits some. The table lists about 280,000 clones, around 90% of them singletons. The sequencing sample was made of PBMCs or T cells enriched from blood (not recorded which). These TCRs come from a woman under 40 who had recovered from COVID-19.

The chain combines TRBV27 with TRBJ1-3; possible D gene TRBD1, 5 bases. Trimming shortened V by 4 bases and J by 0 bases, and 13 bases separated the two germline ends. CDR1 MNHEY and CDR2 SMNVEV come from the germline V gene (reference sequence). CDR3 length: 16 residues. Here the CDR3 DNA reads TGTGCCAGCAGTTCGGGGGACGCGCCCTCTGGAAACACCATATATTTT. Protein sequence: CASSSGDAPSGNTIYF.

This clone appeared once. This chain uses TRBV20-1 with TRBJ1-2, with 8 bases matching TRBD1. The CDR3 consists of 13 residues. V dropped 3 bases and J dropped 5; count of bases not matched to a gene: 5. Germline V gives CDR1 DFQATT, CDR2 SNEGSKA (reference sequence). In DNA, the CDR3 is TGCAGTGCTAGTGAGGACAGGGAGTATGGCTACACCTTC. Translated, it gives CSASEDREYGYTF.

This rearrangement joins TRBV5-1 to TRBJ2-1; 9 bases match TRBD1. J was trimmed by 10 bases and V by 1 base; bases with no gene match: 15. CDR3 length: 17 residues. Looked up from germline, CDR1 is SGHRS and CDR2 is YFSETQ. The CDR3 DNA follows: TGCGCCAGCAGCTTGTGGATAGGGACCGGACAGGGGATCGAGCAGTTCTTC. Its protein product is CASSLWIGTGQGIEQFF.

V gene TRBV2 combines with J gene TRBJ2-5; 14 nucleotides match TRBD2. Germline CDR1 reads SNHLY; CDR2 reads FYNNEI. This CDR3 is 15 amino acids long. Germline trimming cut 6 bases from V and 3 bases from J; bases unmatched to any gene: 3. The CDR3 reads CASSGLAGGEETQYF. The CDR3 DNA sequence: TGTGCCAGCAGCGGACTAGCGGGAGGAGAAGAGACCCAGTACTTC.

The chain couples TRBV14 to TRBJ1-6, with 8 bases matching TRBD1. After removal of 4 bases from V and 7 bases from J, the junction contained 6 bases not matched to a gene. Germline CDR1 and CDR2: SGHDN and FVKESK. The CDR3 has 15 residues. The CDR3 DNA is TGTGCCAGCAGCCTCAGCAACAGGGGGAATTCACCCCTCCACTTT. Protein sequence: CASSLSNRGNSPLHF.